Listed below are T cell receptor beta chains from one sample, sequenced in a study of blood T cell repertoires in COVID-19. The repertoire was sequenced with immunoSEQ multiplex PCR; TCRdb's copy has only in-frame clones and lacks some. The sample gives about 360,000 clones, roughly 90% of which show up once; about 7% is in the top ten. Sequenced: peripheral blood. These receptors all come from a woman aged 55-70 years with COVID-19, enrolled during active disease. CDR3s include the opening cysteine and the closing phenylalanine or tryptophan. D genes are given only for firm matches. The size entry is marked missing in some rows and otherwise reads once, few, many or a size class.

V: TRBV30; size: .; J: TRBJ1-4; D: .; DNA: TGTGCCTGGAGTGTTAAAGGGGGACATGGGAAACTGTTTTTT; CDR3: CAWSVKGGHGKLFF
V: TRBV20-1; size: .; J: TRBJ1-2; D: TRBD1; DNA: TGCAGTGCTAGTTCGGACAGGCGCTATGGCTACACCTTC; CDR3: CSASSDRRYGYTF
V: TRBV4-2; size: .; J: TRBJ1-1; D: .; DNA: TGTGCCAGCAGCCAGGGGGGGACCGGTTACACTGAAGCTTTCTTT; CDR3: CASSQGGTGYTEAFF
V: TRBV5-1; size: once; J: TRBJ1-2; D: .; DNA: TGCGCCAGCAGCTTGTCGGACAGCTTAAGGGAAGGCTACACCTTC; CDR3: CASSLSDSLREGYTF
V: TRBV11-3; size: .; J: TRBJ1-4; D: .; DNA: TGTGCCAGCAGCTTAGGGGGGGTTCGCGAAAAACTGTTTTTT; CDR3: CASSLGGVREKLFF
V: TRBV7-9; size: few; J: TRBJ1-1; D: TRBD1; DNA: TGTGCCAGCAGCCTACAGGGGGGCACTGAAGCTTTCTTT; CDR3: CASSLQGGTEAFF
V: TRBV11-2; size: .; J: TRBJ1-2; D: TRBD1; DNA: TGTGCCAGCAGCTCCAGTCACAGGGGAGGCTACACCTTC; CDR3: CASSSSHRGGYTF
V: TRBV4-1; size: .; J: TRBJ1-2; D: .; DNA: TGCGCCAGCAGCCAGGCGGTTTTTAACTATGGCTACACCTTC; CDR3: CASSQAVFNYGYTF
V: TRBV6-5; size: .; J: TRBJ1-6; D: TRBD1; DNA: TGTGCCAGCAGCTACGGGACAGGGATGACTTCACCCCTCCACTTT; CDR3: CASSYGTGMTSPLHF
V: TRBV4-3; size: once; J: TRBJ1-3; D: TRBD1; DNA: TGCGCCAGCAGCCAAGGAAGGGGGCCTGGAAACACCATATATTTT; CDR3: CASSQGRGPGNTIYF
V: TRBV11-3; size: .; J: TRBJ1-2; D: .; DNA: TGTGCCAGCAGCCCCCTAGGAGGGGGCTACACCTTC; CDR3: CASSPLGGGYTF
V: TRBV10-1; size: .; J: TRBJ2-3; D: .; DNA: TGCGCCAGCAGTGAAAGGCGCGGGGTAGCAGATACGCAGTATTTT; CDR3: CASSERRGVADTQYF
V: TRBV19; size: .; J: TRBJ2-1; D: TRBD2; DNA: TGTGCCAGTAGTACCGTTACTAGCGCTTGGCAGTTCTTC; CDR3: CASSTVTSAWQFF
V: TRBV19; size: .; J: TRBJ1-5; D: TRBD1; DNA: TGTGCCAGTAGTGATGGGGACAGGGGGCGAGGTCAGCCCCAGCATTTT; CDR3: CASSDGDRGRGQPQHF
V: TRBV12-3/TRBV12-4; size: .; J: TRBJ1-2; D: .; DNA: TGTGCCAGCAGTCTCCAGGGGAAATCAGGCTACACCTTC; CDR3: CASSLQGKSGYTF
V: TRBV4-1; size: .; J: TRBJ1-3; D: .; DNA: TGCGCCAGCAGCTCCAAGGGGTGGGACACAGGAAACACCATATATTTT; CDR3: CASSSKGWDTGNTIYF
V: TRBV4-2; size: .; J: TRBJ2-1; D: TRBD2; DNA: TGTGCCAGCAGCCAAGTGATCGGACTAGTCTCGGCTGAGCAGTTCTTC; CDR3: CASSQVIGLVSAEQFF
V: TRBV7-2; size: .; J: TRBJ2-2; D: .; DNA: TGTGCCAGCAGCCTCGTGGGGGGGCAAGCCGGGGAGCTGTTTTTT; CDR3: CASSLVGGQAGELFF
V: TRBV7-9; size: .; J: TRBJ1-1; D: .; DNA: TGTGCCAGCAGCTTAGGCGCGTCCGGAACAGGGTATCGGTACACTGAAGCTTTCTTT; CDR3: CASSLGASGTGYRYTEAFF
V: TRBV13; size: .; J: TRBJ1-2; D: .; DNA: TGTGCCAGCAGCTTAGGCTCCATGGGGCCACATGGCTACACCTTC; CDR3: CASSLGSMGPHGYTF
V: TRBV7-9; size: .; J: TRBJ2-7; D: TRBD1; DNA: TGTGCCAGCAGCCCACCGACAGGGGATGGAGTCTACGAGCAGTACTTC; CDR3: CASSPPTGDGVYEQYF
V: TRBV5-6; size: once; J: TRBJ1-1; D: .; DNA: TGTGCCAGCAGCTTGGAAGGGGGTATGAACACTGAAGCTTTCTTT; CDR3: CASSLEGGMNTEAFF
V: TRBV6-7; size: .; J: TRBJ2-3; D: TRBD1; DNA: TGTGCCAGCAACCCCAAGGGGGCGGTTTTAATGGATACGCAGTATTTT; CDR3: CASNPKGAVLMDTQYF
V: TRBV19; size: .; J: TRBJ1-1; D: .; DNA: TGTGCCAGTAGTATGGGCCTGAACACTGAAGCTTTCTTT; CDR3: CASSMGLNTEAFF
V: TRBV4-1; size: .; J: TRBJ2-3; D: TRBD2; DNA: TGCGCCAGCCGGAGTGGGCGGGGGGGCACAGATACGCAGTATTTT; CDR3: CASRSGRGGTDTQYF
V: TRBV30; size: .; J: TRBJ2-7; D: .; DNA: TGTGCCTGGAGTCAAGGACAGAGATACGAGCAGTACTTC; CDR3: CAWSQGQRYEQYF
V: TRBV28; size: .; J: TRBJ2-1; D: TRBD2; DNA: TGTGCCAGCAGGACCAGCGGGGGGGGGTTCAATGAGCAGTTCTTC; CDR3: CASRTSGGGFNEQFF
V: TRBV4-2; size: .; J: TRBJ2-5; D: TRBD2; DNA: TGTGCCAGCAGCCAAGAAACCTCTAGCGGGGGGCCCTTGTACCAAGAGACCCAGTACTTC; CDR3: CASSQETSSGGPLYQETQYF
V: TRBV6-2/TRBV6-3; size: .; J: TRBJ1-3; D: .; DNA: TGTGCCAGCAGTCGGGACTCTGGAAACACCATATATTTT; CDR3: CASSRDSGNTIYF
V: TRBV19; size: once; J: TRBJ1-1; D: TRBD1; DNA: TGTGCCAGTAGTCCATTTACCGGGACAGGGGGCGTAGCTTTCTTT; CDR3: CASSPFTGTGGVAFF
V: TRBV29-1; size: .; J: TRBJ1-2; D: .; DNA: TGCAGCGCCTACAGGGATGGCTACACCTTC; CDR3: CSAYRDGYTF
V: TRBV28; size: .; J: TRBJ1-2; D: .; DNA: TGTGCCAGCACAGGGATCCCTAATGGCTACACCTTC; CDR3: CASTGIPNGYTF
V: TRBV7-9; size: .; J: TRBJ2-7; D: TRBD1; DNA: TGTGCCAGCAGCCCATGGGGACAGGGTTATTACGAGCAGTACTTC; CDR3: CASSPWGQGYYEQYF
V: TRBV3-1/TRBV3-2; size: once; J: TRBJ1-2; D: .; DNA: TGTGCCAGCAGCCAACAACAGGGTGCTGGCTACACCTTC; CDR3: CASSQQQGAGYTF
V: TRBV24-1; size: .; J: TRBJ1-1; D: .; DNA: TGTGCCACCAGTGATTACTCGGGCACTGAAGCTTTCTTT; CDR3: CATSDYSGTEAFF
V: TRBV27; size: .; J: TRBJ2-7; D: TRBD2; DNA: TGTGCCAGCAGTTGGGCTAGCGGCTACTACGAGCAGTACTTC; CDR3: CASSWASGYYEQYF
V: TRBV6-2/TRBV6-3; size: many; J: TRBJ1-6; D: TRBD1; DNA: TGTGCCAGCAGTCAGAGGGGACAGCCTTATCTAAATTCACCCCTCCACTTT; CDR3: CASSQRGQPYLNSPLHF
V: TRBV3-1/TRBV3-2; size: .; J: TRBJ2-3; D: .; DNA: TGTGCCAGCAGTCCCCGCGTAACTAGCACAGATACGCAGTATTTT; CDR3: CASSPRVTSTDTQYF
V: TRBV5-4; size: .; J: TRBJ1-2; D: TRBD1; DNA: TGTGCCAGCAGCCAAGCTCGGACAGGGGGCTCCTATGGCTACACCTTC; CDR3: CASSQARTGGSYGYTF
V: TRBV20-1; size: .; J: TRBJ2-7; D: .; DNA: TGCAGTGCTAGTGTGGGTCTAGCAAACTACGAGCAGTACTTC; CDR3: CSASVGLANYEQYF
V: TRBV4-2; size: .; J: TRBJ1-2; D: .; DNA: TGTGCCAGCAGCCAAGATAACAGGGTCGGTGGCTACACCTTC; CDR3: CASSQDNRVGGYTF
V: TRBV6-6; size: .; J: TRBJ1-4; D: .; DNA: TGTGCCAGCACAAGGCAGGGGACAACTAATGAAAAACTGTTTTTT; CDR3: CASTRQGTTNEKLFF